These 16 T cell receptor beta chains originate from one sample sequenced in a study of shared clonotypes between healthy human individuals. TCRdb keeps only in-frame clones here, not all; method: immunoSEQ multiplex PCR. The data show hundreds of thousands of clones, about 97% seen once. CD45RO-negative, CCR7-selected cells formed the naive CD8 fraction, which excluded terminally differentiated effector memory CD45RA+ cells. The source material was naive CD8+ T cells sorted from blood. These receptors all come from a man aged 25 to 40 in good health.

This clone was seen once. V is TRBV2 and J is TRBJ2-5, with unresolved D. Germline V CDR1 and CDR2: SNHLY, FYNNEI. CDR3 size: 16 residues. With 0 bases removed from V and 1 base from J, the gap between germline ends came to 12 bases. CDR3 sequence: CASSEATISTQETQYF. CDR3 nucleotides: TGTGCCAGCAGTGAAGCTACAATCAGTACCCAAGAGACCCAGTACTTC.

V gene TRBV4-1 combines with J gene TRBJ2-7; D gene ambiguous. In germline, CDR1 is MGHRA, CDR2 YSYEKL. CDR3 length equals 15 residues. V was clipped by 0 bases and J by 4 bases, with 13 bases between them. Written as DNA, the CDR3 is TGCGCCAGCAGCCAAGAGTCGAATTTTGATTACGAGCAGTACTTC. It specifies CASSQESNFDYEQYF.

The rearrangement joins TRBV15 to TRBJ2-7; a possible D gene is TRBD1 (6 bases). CDR3 size: 14 residues. The germline gives CDR1 LNHNV, CDR2 YYDKDF (reference sequence). The V end lost 5 bases, the J end lost 2 bases, and 13 bases lay between the germline ends. The CDR3 DNA sequence: TGTGCCACCAGCGGGGTAGGGACAACCTACGAGCAGTACTTC. Translating gives CATSGVGTTYEQYF.

The chain recombines TRBV7-3 with TRBJ2-3; possible D gene TRBD1, 6 bases. V was clipped by 4 bases and J by 4 bases, with 9 bases between them. The CDR3 extends over 13 amino acids. Germline values: CDR1 SGHTA, CDR2 FQGTGA. In DNA, the CDR3 is TGTGCCAGCAGCTCAAGACAGGCAGATACGCAGTATTTT. It encodes CASSSRQADTQYF.

This clone was picked up one time. This chain joins TRBV7-6 and TRBJ1-2, with D maybe TRBD1 (5 bases). CDR1 is SGHVS, CDR2 FNYEAQ, per germline. This CDR3 has 14 amino acids. Trimming cost V 5 bases and J 4 bases, with 14 bases left between them. The CDR3 loop reads CASSPRDVPYGYTF. The CDR3 nucleotides read TGTGCCAGCAGCCCTAGGGACGTACCCTATGGCTACACCTTC.

The V call is TRBV27, the J call TRBJ2-3; no definite D call. V shed 5 bases and J shed 0 bases, with 6 bases lying between them. This CDR3 contains 13 residues. In germline, CDR1 is MNHEY, CDR2 SMNVEV (reference sequence). The CDR3 region has the DNA TGTGCCAGCAGTCCACACAGCACAGATACGCAGTATTTT. Translating it yields CASSPHSTDTQYF.

In this sample, this clone turned up once. The rearrangement links TRBV10-1 to TRBJ1-1; D not certain. Per germline, CDR1 WNHNN and CDR2 SYGVQD (reference sequence). V gave up 3 bases and J gave up 3 bases, with 8 bases separating them. The CDR3 totals 13 residues. The CDR3 DNA reads as TGCGCCAGCAGTGAAGAAGGGCACACTGAAGCTTTCTTT. Amino acids: CASSEEGHTEAFF.

The J gene is TRBJ1-1, the V gene TRBV4-1; D is ambiguous. Germline assignment: CDR1 MGHRA and CDR2 YSYEKL. Trimming stripped 1 base from V and 2 bases from J, with 11 bases between. CDR3 size: 15 residues. CDR3 nucleotides: TGCGCCAGCAGCCAAGGAGTCGGCACCAACACTGAAGCTTTCTTT. This encodes CASSQGVGTNTEAFF.

The V and J genes are TRBV4-1 and TRBJ2-7, with 11 bases aligning to TRBD2. Germline-derived CDR1 and CDR2 are MGHRA and YSYEKL. This CDR3 comprises 15 residues. J was trimmed by 7 bases and V by 0 bases; bases with no gene match: 5. The CDR3 region is CASSQDQLAGEEQYF. DNA of the CDR3: TGCGCCAGCAGCCAAGATCAACTAGCGGGAGAGGAGCAGTACTTC.

The chain has TRBV18 and TRBJ2-1; TRBD2 aligns across 9 bases. Unmatched junction bases numbered 14, after V lost 4 bases and J lost 10 bases. The length of the CDR3 is 16 residues. The germline V gene encodes CDR1 KGHSH and CDR2 LQKENI. CDR3 region: CASSLPTSGDRGEQFF. The CDR3 DNA is TGTGCCAGCTCACTTCCGACTAGCGGAGACCGAGGGGAGCAGTTCTTC.

The chain recombines TRBV7-2 with TRBJ1-2; tentatively, D is TRBD1 (5 bases). This CDR3 has 13 amino acids. From germline, CDR1 is SGHTA and CDR2 FQGNSA. V gave up 10 bases and J gave up 0 bases, with 12 bases separating them. CDR3 sequence (DNA): TGTGCCACCCGACAGAACCCTAACTATGGCTACACCTTC. This gives the protein CATRQNPNYGYTF.

The chain recombines TRBV7-9 with TRBJ1-1; TRBD1 might be the D (5 bases). The V gene lost 5 bases and the J gene lost 1 base, with 14 bases spanning the gap. Germline-derived CDR1 and CDR2 are SEHNR and FQNEAQ (reference sequence). The CDR3 is made up of 15 amino acids. The CDR3 protein is CASSHSGLSNTEAFF. The CDR3 DNA reads TGTGCCAGCAGCCACTCGGGACTCTCGAACACTGAAGCTTTCTTT.

The table lists this clone with a count of one. This chain uses TRBV7-9 with TRBJ2-1; TRBD2 agrees at 14 bases. This CDR3 comprises 19 residues. CDR1 and CDR2 (germline): SEHNR, FQNEAQ (reference sequence). The ends lost 0 bases at V and 0 bases at J; junction bases unmatched: 4. The CDR3 is CASSLAGLAGVRSYNEQFF. CDR3 DNA sequence: TGTGCCAGCAGCTTAGCGGGACTAGCGGGAGTCCGCTCCTACAATGAGCAGTTCTTC.

DNA of the CDR3: TGTGCCAGCAGCTTAGGCGTAGGGACCCAGCCCCAGCATTTT. It encodes CASSLGVGTQPQHF. This chain uses TRBV5-6 with TRBJ1-5; TRBD1 might be the D (5 bases). The germline gives CDR1 SGHDT, CDR2 YYEEEE. The CDR3 contains 14 residues. The germline V and J ends were trimmed by 2 bases and 7 bases, with 13 bases remaining between them.

This chain connects TRBV13 to TRBJ1-3; tentatively, D is TRBD1 (5 bases). V was pared by 5 bases and J by 0 bases, with 20 bases between. CDR3 length: 18 residues. Germline-derived CDR1 and CDR2 are PRHDT and FYEKMQ (reference sequence). The CDR3 is CASSPGRLSTRSGNTIYF. Written as DNA, the CDR3 is TGTGCCAGCAGCCCGGGACGGCTCAGCACGCGCTCTGGAAACACCATATATTTT.

The rearrangement links TRBV11-3 to TRBJ2-2; a weak D match, TRBD2 (6 bases). Germline values: CDR1 SGHNT, CDR2 YENEEA. This CDR3 region has 14 residues. The germline V and J ends were trimmed by 4 bases and 1 base, with 7 bases remaining between them. CDR3 nucleotides: TGTGCCAGCAGCTCGGGACTGAACACCGGGGAGCTGTTTTTT. Amino acids: CASSSGLNTGELFF.